The rows below give T cell receptor beta chains drawn from one sample of a study of HIV-infected patients and healthy controls. TCRdb reanalysed the 5' RACE reads using MiXCR and keeps one entry per CDR3 protein. The sample has fewer than 8,000 distinct CDR3 sequences, roughly 9.1% seen once. The material was blood, obtained during antiretroviral therapy. Source of these receptors: an adult with HIV infection. The CDR3 runs from the conserved cysteine through the conserved F or W. The order of the fields is clone size, J gene, V gene, D gene, CDR3 DNA, CDR3 protein. The D gene is left open where the match is weak. Not all rows give a size; the values are once, few, many and, for expanded clones, a class.

clone size: many
J gene: TRBJ1-1
V gene: TRBV5-1
D gene: TRBD1
CDR3 DNA: TGCGCCAGCAGCTTATCAGGGGGGAAGAACACTGAAGCTTTCTTT
CDR3 protein: CASSLSGGKNTEAFF

clone size: medium-sized
J gene: TRBJ1-2
V gene: TRBV7-6
D gene: .
CDR3 DNA: TGTGCCAGCAGCCCAGGACGGTCCTATGGCTACACCTTC
CDR3 protein: CASSPGRSYGYTF

clone size: many
J gene: TRBJ1-3
V gene: TRBV28
D gene: .
CDR3 DNA: TGTGCCAGCAGTCCAGCTTCTGGAAACACCATATATTTT
CDR3 protein: CASSPASGNTIYF

clone size: many
J gene: TRBJ2-1
V gene: TRBV7-2
D gene: .
CDR3 DNA: TGTGCCAGCAGCTTAGTGGGGGGGGGGCCCAATGAGCAGTTCTTC
CDR3 protein: CASSLVGGGPNEQFF

clone size: medium-sized
J gene: TRBJ2-3
V gene: TRBV5-1
D gene: .
CDR3 DNA: TGCGCCAGCAGCTTGGCAGGACATAATTCAGATACGCAGTATTTT
CDR3 protein: CASSLAGHNSDTQYF

clone size: many
J gene: TRBJ1-5
V gene: TRBV19
D gene: .
CDR3 DNA: TGTGCCAGTAGCCTCCGGATTAGTGGCAATCAGCCCCAGCATTTT
CDR3 protein: CASSLRISGNQPQHF

clone size: many
J gene: TRBJ2-1
V gene: TRBV7-3
D gene: .
CDR3 DNA: TGTGCCAGCAGCCTTGAGGGGAGTAGGTCCTACAATGAGCAGTTCTTC
CDR3 protein: CASSLEGSRSYNEQFF

clone size: once
J gene: TRBJ2-2
V gene: TRBV27
D gene: .
CDR3 DNA: TGTGCCAGCAGTTTAAAGGCCGGGGAGCTGTTTTTT
CDR3 protein: CASSLKAGELFF

clone size: medium-sized
J gene: TRBJ2-1
V gene: TRBV6-1
D gene: .
CDR3 DNA: TGTGCCAGCAGTGAATTAGGCGGGAACACCTACAATGAGCAGTTCTTC
CDR3 protein: CASSELGGNTYNEQFF

clone size: many
J gene: TRBJ2-1
V gene: TRBV4-3
D gene: .
CDR3 DNA: TGCGCCAGCAGCCAATACGGGGCAGGGAATGAGCAGTTCTTC
CDR3 protein: CASSQYGAGNEQFF

clone size: many
J gene: TRBJ2-7
V gene: TRBV10-3
D gene: .
CDR3 DNA: TGTGCCATCAGTGAACTGACAGGGCGGGAGTACGAGCAGTACTTC
CDR3 protein: CAISELTGREYEQYF

clone size: few
J gene: TRBJ2-2
V gene: TRBV19
D gene: .
CDR3 DNA: TGTGCCAGTAGCAGAACGGACGACGCGAACACCGGGGAGCTGTTTTTT
CDR3 protein: CASSRTDDANTGELFF

clone size: few
J gene: TRBJ2-1
V gene: TRBV10-3
D gene: .
CDR3 DNA: TGTGCTGCATTTACCACCTACAATGAGCAGTTCTTC
CDR3 protein: CAAFTTYNEQFF

clone size: medium-sized
J gene: TRBJ2-7
V gene: TRBV5-8
D gene: TRBD2
CDR3 DNA: TGTGCCAGCAGCCCCAAGGGACTAGCGGGTTTCTTCGAGCAGTACTTC
CDR3 protein: CASSPKGLAGFFEQYF

clone size: medium-sized
J gene: TRBJ1-1
V gene: TRBV5-1
D gene: .
CDR3 DNA: TGCGCCAGCAGCTTTGGGGAAGCAAACACTGAAGCTTTCTTT
CDR3 protein: CASSFGEANTEAFF

clone size: many
J gene: TRBJ1-2
V gene: TRBV3-1
D gene: .
CDR3 DNA: TGTGCCAGCAGCCAAGGGTGGAGGGATGCCACTATGGAGGGCTACACCTTC
CDR3 protein: CASSQGWRDATMEGYTF

clone size: medium-sized
J gene: TRBJ1-2
V gene: TRBV5-1
D gene: .
CDR3 DNA: TGCGCCAGCAGCTTGTCAGGAGACAACTATGGCTACACCTTC
CDR3 protein: CASSLSGDNYGYTF

clone size: medium-sized
J gene: TRBJ2-2
V gene: TRBV12-3/TRBV12-4
D gene: TRBD2
CDR3 DNA: TGTGCCAGCAGTGTAGCGGGGGCCCTTGGGACCGGGGAGCTGTTTTTT
CDR3 protein: CASSVAGALGTGELFF

clone size: many
J gene: TRBJ1-1
V gene: TRBV30
D gene: TRBD1
CDR3 DNA: TGTGCCTGGAGTGTAGGGACAGGGGGCACTGAAGCTTTCTTT
CDR3 protein: CAWSVGTGGTEAFF

clone size: medium-sized
J gene: TRBJ1-1
V gene: TRBV29-1
D gene: .
CDR3 DNA: TGCAGCGTTAAGGACAGCATGAACACTGAAGCTTTCTTT
CDR3 protein: CSVKDSMNTEAFF

clone size: medium-sized
J gene: TRBJ1-1
V gene: TRBV14
D gene: .
CDR3 DNA: TGTGCCAGCAGCCAAGATATAGGACGGATAACAATGAACACTGAAGCTTTCTTT
CDR3 protein: CASSQDIGRITMNTEAFF

clone size: medium-sized
J gene: TRBJ1-5
V gene: TRBV6-5
D gene: .
CDR3 DNA: TGTGCCAGCAGTTACGGCAGCAATCAGCCCCAGCATTTT
CDR3 protein: CASSYGSNQPQHF

clone size: .
J gene: TRBJ2-3
V gene: TRBV7-9
D gene: .
CDR3 DNA: TGTGCCAGCAGCTTAGCTCAGGGGTCAGATACGCAGTATTTT
CDR3 protein: CASSLAQGSDTQYF

clone size: .
J gene: TRBJ2-2
V gene: TRBV4-2
D gene: .
CDR3 DNA: TGTGCCAGCAGCCCTAGGGAGCGGGACATCGGGGAGCTGTTTTTT
CDR3 protein: CASSPRERDIGELFF

clone size: few
J gene: TRBJ2-1
V gene: TRBV20-1
D gene: .
CDR3 DNA: TGCAGTGCTAAAGACAACTACAATGAGCAGTTCTTC
CDR3 protein: CSAKDNYNEQFF

clone size: few
J gene: TRBJ1-5
V gene: TRBV6-2/TRBV6-3
D gene: .
CDR3 DNA: TGTGCCAGCAGTGACCGGGACGGTCAGCCCCAGCATTTT
CDR3 protein: CASSDRDGQPQHF

clone size: many
J gene: TRBJ1-1
V gene: TRBV12-3/TRBV12-4
D gene: .
CDR3 DNA: TGTGCCAGCAGTTTCGCGGTGAACACTGAAGCTTTCTTT
CDR3 protein: CASSFAVNTEAFF

clone size: .
J gene: TRBJ1-5
V gene: TRBV20-1
D gene: .
CDR3 DNA: TGCAGTGGCGCGAGGGGTTCCGGCAATCAGCCCCAGCATTTT
CDR3 protein: CSGARGSGNQPQHF

clone size: .
J gene: TRBJ2-7
V gene: TRBV10-3
D gene: .
CDR3 DNA: TGTGCCATCAGTGAAATTCCGGGGAGCTCCTACGAGCAGTACTTC
CDR3 protein: CAISEIPGSSYEQYF

clone size: medium-sized
J gene: TRBJ2-6
V gene: TRBV25-1
D gene: TRBD2
CDR3 DNA: TGTGCCAGCAGCCCTAGCGGATCTGGGGCCAACGTCCTGACTTTC
CDR3 protein: CASSPSGSGANVLTF

clone size: many
J gene: TRBJ1-1
V gene: TRBV4-3
D gene: .
CDR3 DNA: TGCGCCAGCAGACCAACGGAGTATGAAGCTTTCTTT
CDR3 protein: CASRPTEYEAFF

clone size: medium-sized
J gene: TRBJ2-1
V gene: TRBV14
D gene: TRBD1
CDR3 DNA: TGTGCCAGCAGCTACCGGGACAGGGACTACTACAATGAGCAGTTCTTC
CDR3 protein: CASSYRDRDYYNEQFF

clone size: many
J gene: TRBJ1-2
V gene: TRBV6-5
D gene: TRBD1
CDR3 DNA: TGTGCCAGCAGTTTCATACCGGGACAGAGATGGGATGGCTACACCTTC
CDR3 protein: CASSFIPGQRWDGYTF

clone size: many
J gene: TRBJ1-5
V gene: TRBV12-3/TRBV12-4
D gene: TRBD1
CDR3 DNA: TGTGCCAGCAGTCGTATGACAGGGTTGAATCAGCCCCAGCATTTT
CDR3 protein: CASSRMTGLNQPQHF

clone size: medium-sized
J gene: TRBJ2-7
V gene: TRBV7-8
D gene: TRBD2
CDR3 DNA: TGTGCCAGCAGCTCGACTAGCGGCTACGAGCAGTACTTC
CDR3 protein: CASSSTSGYEQYF

clone size: .
J gene: TRBJ2-7
V gene: TRBV12-3/TRBV12-4
D gene: TRBD2
CDR3 DNA: TGTGCCAGCAGTTTATCCCGTGGGGCCACTAGCGGGAGAGGGTACGAGCAGTACTTC
CDR3 protein: CASSLSRGATSGRGYEQYF

clone size: medium-sized
J gene: TRBJ2-4
V gene: TRBV6-2/TRBV6-3
D gene: TRBD2
CDR3 DNA: TGTGCCAGCAGCGGACTAGCGGGAGACCCCTTTCAGTACTTC
CDR3 protein: CASSGLAGDPFQYF

clone size: many
J gene: TRBJ1-1
V gene: TRBV10-3
D gene: .
CDR3 DNA: TGTGCCATCAGTGTGGGCAAGAACACTGAAGCTTTCTTT
CDR3 protein: CAISVGKNTEAFF

clone size: medium-sized
J gene: TRBJ2-5
V gene: TRBV24-1
D gene: TRBD1
CDR3 DNA: TGTGCCACCAGTGATGCATCTCTCCGGGACAGGGGCCAAGAGACCCAGTACTTC
CDR3 protein: CATSDASLRDRGQETQYF

clone size: .
J gene: TRBJ2-5
V gene: TRBV7-8
D gene: .
CDR3 DNA: TGTGCCAGCAGCTTAGGGGTTGGGGGTCAAGAGACCCAGTACTTC
CDR3 protein: CASSLGVGGQETQYF

clone size: few
J gene: TRBJ1-1
V gene: TRBV7-3
D gene: TRBD1
CDR3 DNA: TGTGCCAGCAGCCCGGGACAGGCTAACACTGAAGCTTTCTTT
CDR3 protein: CASSPGQANTEAFF

clone size: few
J gene: TRBJ2-5
V gene: TRBV3-1
D gene: .
CDR3 DNA: TGTGCCAGCAGCCGTAGTGGCGAAGAGACCCAGTACTTC
CDR3 protein: CASSRSGEETQYF

clone size: medium-sized
J gene: TRBJ1-1
V gene: TRBV29-1
D gene: .
CDR3 DNA: TGCAGCGTTGGGGCCGACAGCCCGAACACTGAAGCTTTCTTT
CDR3 protein: CSVGADSPNTEAFF

clone size: many
J gene: TRBJ1-1
V gene: TRBV5-1
D gene: .
CDR3 DNA: TGCGCCAGCAGACTAACCGGGGGTGGCACTGAAGCTTTCTTT
CDR3 protein: CASRLTGGGTEAFF

clone size: many
J gene: TRBJ1-5
V gene: TRBV20-1
D gene: .
CDR3 DNA: TGCAGTGCTAGAATCAGGGAAGATCAGCCCCAGCATTTT
CDR3 protein: CSARIREDQPQHF

clone size: .
J gene: TRBJ1-2
V gene: TRBV6-5
D gene: TRBD1
CDR3 DNA: TGTGCCAGCAGTTATCTGACAGGGGGGGACTATGGCTACACCTTC
CDR3 protein: CASSYLTGGDYGYTF

clone size: few
J gene: TRBJ2-5
V gene: TRBV5-1
D gene: TRBD1
CDR3 DNA: TGCGCCAGTGCCGAGGGACAGGGAAAAGAGACCCAGTACTTC
CDR3 protein: CASAEGQGKETQYF

clone size: medium-sized
J gene: TRBJ2-1
V gene: TRBV4-3
D gene: .
CDR3 DNA: TGCGCCAGCAGCCCGTTCGAGTCCCCCTACAATGAGCAGTTCTTC
CDR3 protein: CASSPFESPYNEQFF

clone size: few
J gene: TRBJ2-3
V gene: TRBV9
D gene: TRBD2
CDR3 DNA: TGTGCCAGCAGCGTCGCCGGGACTAGCGTAGATACGCAGTATTTT
CDR3 protein: CASSVAGTSVDTQYF

clone size: medium-sized
J gene: TRBJ1-2
V gene: TRBV4-3
D gene: .
CDR3 DNA: TGCGCCAGCAGCCGGGGGACCTTCATAGGTGGCTACACCTTC
CDR3 protein: CASSRGTFIGGYTF

clone size: .
J gene: TRBJ1-1
V gene: TRBV6-1
D gene: .
CDR3 DNA: TGTGCCAGCAGTGAAAATCTCGAGTGGACTGAAGCTTTCTTT
CDR3 protein: CASSENLEWTEAFF

clone size: many
J gene: TRBJ2-1
V gene: TRBV24-1
D gene: .
CDR3 DNA: TGTGCCACCAGTGATCAAAAGGACCGGGACGGTGAGCAGTTCTTC
CDR3 protein: CATSDQKDRDGEQFF

clone size: medium-sized
J gene: TRBJ1-1
V gene: TRBV10-3
D gene: .
CDR3 DNA: TGTGCCATCAGTGAGTCGCCAGGGCCTGAAGCTTTCTTT
CDR3 protein: CAISESPGPEAFF

clone size: medium-sized
J gene: TRBJ1-6
V gene: TRBV20-1
D gene: .
CDR3 DNA: TGCAGTGCTCCCGTCTTTGCGCGCGGGGCAGATGATAATTCACCCCTCCACTTT
CDR3 protein: CSAPVFARGADDNSPLHF

clone size: many
J gene: TRBJ1-1
V gene: TRBV18
D gene: .
CDR3 DNA: TGTGCCAGCTCACCACCAGCCACGAACACTGAAGCTTTCTTT
CDR3 protein: CASSPPATNTEAFF

clone size: many
J gene: TRBJ1-1
V gene: TRBV9
D gene: .
CDR3 DNA: TGTGCCAGCAGCGCGGAAGGGGACACTGAAGCTTTCTTT
CDR3 protein: CASSAEGDTEAFF

clone size: few
J gene: TRBJ2-1
V gene: TRBV20-1
D gene: .
CDR3 DNA: TGCAGTGCTAGAGCTCGAGTTAGCGTAGTTTCCTACAATGAGCAGTTCTTC
CDR3 protein: CSARARVSVVSYNEQFF

clone size: .
J gene: TRBJ2-7
V gene: TRBV28
D gene: TRBD1
CDR3 DNA: TGTGCCAGCAGTTGGGGACAGGGGGCCTACGAGCAGTACTTC
CDR3 protein: CASSWGQGAYEQYF